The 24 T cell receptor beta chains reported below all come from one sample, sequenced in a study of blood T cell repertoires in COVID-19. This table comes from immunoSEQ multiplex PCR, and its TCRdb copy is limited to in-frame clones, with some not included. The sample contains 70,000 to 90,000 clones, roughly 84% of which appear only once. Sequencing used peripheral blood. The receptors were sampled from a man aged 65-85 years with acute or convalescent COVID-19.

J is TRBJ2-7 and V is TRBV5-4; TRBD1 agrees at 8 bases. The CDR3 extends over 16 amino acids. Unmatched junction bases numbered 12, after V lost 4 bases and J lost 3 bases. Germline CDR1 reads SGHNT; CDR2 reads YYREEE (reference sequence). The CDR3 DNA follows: TGTGCCAGCAGCCGGGGACCCGGGACAGGTTTCTACGAGCAGTACTTC. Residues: CASSRGPGTGFYEQYF.

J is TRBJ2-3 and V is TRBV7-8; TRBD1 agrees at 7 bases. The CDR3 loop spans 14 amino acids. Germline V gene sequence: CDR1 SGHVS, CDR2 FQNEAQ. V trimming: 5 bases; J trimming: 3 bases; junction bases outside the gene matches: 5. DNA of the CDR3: TGTGCCAGCAGCCAAGGGGGCGCGACAGATACGCAGTATTTT. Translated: CASSQGGATDTQYF.

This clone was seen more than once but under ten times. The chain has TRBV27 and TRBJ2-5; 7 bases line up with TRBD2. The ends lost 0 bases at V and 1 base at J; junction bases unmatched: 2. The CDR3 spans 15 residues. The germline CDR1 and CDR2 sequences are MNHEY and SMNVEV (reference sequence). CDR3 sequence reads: CASSLSAGAQETQYF. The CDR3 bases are TGTGCCAGCAGTTTATCTGCGGGAGCCCAAGAGACCCAGTACTTC.

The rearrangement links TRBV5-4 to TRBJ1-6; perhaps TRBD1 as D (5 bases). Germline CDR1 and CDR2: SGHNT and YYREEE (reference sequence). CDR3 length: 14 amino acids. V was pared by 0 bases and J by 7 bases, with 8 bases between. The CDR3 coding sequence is TGTGCCAGCAGCTTGGACCGGGGGAATTCACCCCTCCACTTT. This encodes CASSLDRGNSPLHF.

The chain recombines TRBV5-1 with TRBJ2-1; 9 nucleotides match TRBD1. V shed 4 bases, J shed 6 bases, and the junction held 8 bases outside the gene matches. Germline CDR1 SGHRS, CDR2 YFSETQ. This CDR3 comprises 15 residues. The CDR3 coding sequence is TGCGCCAGCAGCCCTGGGACAGGGATTCGCAATGAGCAGTTCTTC. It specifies CASSPGTGIRNEQFF.

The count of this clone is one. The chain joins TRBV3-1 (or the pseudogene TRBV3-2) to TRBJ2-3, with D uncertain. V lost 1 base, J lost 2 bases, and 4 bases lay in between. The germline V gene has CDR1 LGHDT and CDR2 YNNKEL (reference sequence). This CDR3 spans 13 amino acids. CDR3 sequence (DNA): TGTGCCAGCAGCCAAGTCAACACAGATACGCAGTATTTT. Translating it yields CASSQVNTDTQYF.

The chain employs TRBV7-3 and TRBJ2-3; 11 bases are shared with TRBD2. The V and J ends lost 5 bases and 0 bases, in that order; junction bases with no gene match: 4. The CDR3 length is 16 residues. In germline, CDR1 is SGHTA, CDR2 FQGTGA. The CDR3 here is CASSLGLAGSTDTQYF. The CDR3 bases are TGTGCCAGCAGCCTTGGACTAGCGGGCAGCACAGATACGCAGTATTTT.

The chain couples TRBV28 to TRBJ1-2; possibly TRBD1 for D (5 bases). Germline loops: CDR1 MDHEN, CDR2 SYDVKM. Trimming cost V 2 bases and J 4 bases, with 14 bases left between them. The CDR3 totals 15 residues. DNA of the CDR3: TGTGCCAGCAGTTTACTAGGGCAGGGCGGCTATGGCTACACCTTC. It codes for CASSLLGQGGYGYTF.

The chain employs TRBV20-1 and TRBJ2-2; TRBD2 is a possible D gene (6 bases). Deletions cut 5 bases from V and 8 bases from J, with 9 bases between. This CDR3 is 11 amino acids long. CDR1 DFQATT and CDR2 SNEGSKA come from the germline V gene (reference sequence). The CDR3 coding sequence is TGCAGTGCTCCCGCGGGAGGGGAGCTGTTTTTT. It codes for CSAPAGGELFF.

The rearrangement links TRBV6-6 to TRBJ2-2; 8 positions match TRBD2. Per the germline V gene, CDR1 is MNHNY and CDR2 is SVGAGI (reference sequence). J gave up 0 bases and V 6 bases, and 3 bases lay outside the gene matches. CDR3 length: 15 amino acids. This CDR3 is CASSQLAANTGELFF. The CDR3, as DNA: TGTGCCAGCAGCCAACTAGCGGCGAACACCGGGGAGCTGTTTTTT.

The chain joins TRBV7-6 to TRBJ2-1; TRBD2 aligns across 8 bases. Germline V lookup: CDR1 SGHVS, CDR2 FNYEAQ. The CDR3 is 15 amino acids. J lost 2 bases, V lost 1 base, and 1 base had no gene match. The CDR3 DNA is TGTGCCAGCAGCTTAGAGCGGGGGACCTACAATGAGCAGTTCTTC. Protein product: CASSLERGTYNEQFF. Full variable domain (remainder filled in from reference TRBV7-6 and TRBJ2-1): GAGVSQSPRYKVTKRGQDVALRCDPISGHVSLYWYRQALGQGPEFLTYFNYEAQQDKSGLPNDRFSAERPEGSISTLTIQRTEQRDSAMYRCASSLERGTYNEQFFGPGTRLTVL.

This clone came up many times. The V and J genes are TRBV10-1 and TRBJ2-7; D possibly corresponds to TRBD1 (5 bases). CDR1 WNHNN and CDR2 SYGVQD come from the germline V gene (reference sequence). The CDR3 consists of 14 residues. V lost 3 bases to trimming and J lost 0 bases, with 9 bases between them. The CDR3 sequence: CASSDHRSSYEQYF. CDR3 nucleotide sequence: TGCGCCAGCAGTGACCACAGGAGCTCCTACGAGCAGTACTTC.

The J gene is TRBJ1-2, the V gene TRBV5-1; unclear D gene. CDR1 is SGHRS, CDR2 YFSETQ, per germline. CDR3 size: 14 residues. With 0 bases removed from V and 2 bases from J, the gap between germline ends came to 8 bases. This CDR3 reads CASSLGGENYGYTF. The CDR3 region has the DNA TGCGCCAGCAGCTTGGGTGGGGAGAACTATGGCTACACCTTC.

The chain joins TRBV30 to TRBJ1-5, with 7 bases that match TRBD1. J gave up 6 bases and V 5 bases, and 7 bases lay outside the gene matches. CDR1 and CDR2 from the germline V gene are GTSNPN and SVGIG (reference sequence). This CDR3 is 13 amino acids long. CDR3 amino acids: CAWCPGGRQPQHF. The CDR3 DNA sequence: TGTGCCTGGTGTCCAGGGGGTCGTCAGCCCCAGCATTTT.

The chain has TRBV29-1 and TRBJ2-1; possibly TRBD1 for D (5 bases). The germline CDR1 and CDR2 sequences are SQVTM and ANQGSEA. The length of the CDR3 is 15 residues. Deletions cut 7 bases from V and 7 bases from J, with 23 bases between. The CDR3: CSAYLITGPSNEQFF. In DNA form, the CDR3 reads TGCAGCGCCTATTTAATAACAGGCCCCAGTAATGAGCAGTTCTTC.

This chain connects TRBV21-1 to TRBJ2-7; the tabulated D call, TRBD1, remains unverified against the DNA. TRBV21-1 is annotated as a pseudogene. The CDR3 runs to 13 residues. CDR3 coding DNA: TGTGCCAGAACGGACAGGGCCTCCTACGAGCAGTACGTC. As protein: CARTDRASYEQYV.

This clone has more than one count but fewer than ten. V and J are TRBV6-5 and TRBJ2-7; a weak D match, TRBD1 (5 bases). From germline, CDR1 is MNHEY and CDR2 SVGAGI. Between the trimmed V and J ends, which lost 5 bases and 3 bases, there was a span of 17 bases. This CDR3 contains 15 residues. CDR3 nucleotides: TGTGCCAGCAGTCTCGACTTACAGGTGATCTACGAGCAGTACTTC. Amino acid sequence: CASSLDLQVIYEQYF.

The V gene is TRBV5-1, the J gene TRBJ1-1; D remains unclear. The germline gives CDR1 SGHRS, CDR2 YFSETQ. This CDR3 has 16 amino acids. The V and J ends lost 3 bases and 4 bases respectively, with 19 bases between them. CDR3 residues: CASSYEGSHETTEAFF. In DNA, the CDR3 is TGCGCCAGCAGCTACGAGGGTTCCCATGAAACCACTGAAGCTTTCTTT. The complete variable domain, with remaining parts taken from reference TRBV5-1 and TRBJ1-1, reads KAGVTQTPRYLIKTRGQQVTLSCSPISGHRSVSWYQQTPGQGLQFLFEYFSETQRNKGNFPGRFSGRQFSNSRSEMNVSTLELGDSALYLCASSYEGSHETTEAFFGQGTRLTVV.

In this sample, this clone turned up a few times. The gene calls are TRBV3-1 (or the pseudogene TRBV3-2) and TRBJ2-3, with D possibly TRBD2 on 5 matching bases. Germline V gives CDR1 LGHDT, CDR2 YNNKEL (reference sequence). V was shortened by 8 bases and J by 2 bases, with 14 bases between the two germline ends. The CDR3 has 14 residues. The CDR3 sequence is CASSYRRSTDTQYF. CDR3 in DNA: TGTGCCAGCTCCTATCGGAGGTCCACAGATACGCAGTATTTT.

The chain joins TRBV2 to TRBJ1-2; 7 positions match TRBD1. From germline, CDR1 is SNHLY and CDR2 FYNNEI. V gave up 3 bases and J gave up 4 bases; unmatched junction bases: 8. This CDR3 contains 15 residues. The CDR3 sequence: CASSEKRTGGYGYTF. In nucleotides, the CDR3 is TGTGCCAGCAGTGAGAAAAGGACAGGTGGCTATGGCTACACCTTC.

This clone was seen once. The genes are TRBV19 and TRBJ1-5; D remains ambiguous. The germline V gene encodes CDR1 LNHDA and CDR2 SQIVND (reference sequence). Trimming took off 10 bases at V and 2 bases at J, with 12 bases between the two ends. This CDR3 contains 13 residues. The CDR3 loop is CATEDTGNQPQHF. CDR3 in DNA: TGTGCCACCGAAGATACGGGCAATCAGCCCCAGCATTTT.

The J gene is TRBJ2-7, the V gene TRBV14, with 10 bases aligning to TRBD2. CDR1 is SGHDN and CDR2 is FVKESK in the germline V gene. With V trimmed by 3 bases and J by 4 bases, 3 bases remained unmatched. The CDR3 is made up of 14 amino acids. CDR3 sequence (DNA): TGTGCCAGCAGCCAGACTAGCGGGTTTTACGAGCAGTACGTC. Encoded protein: CASSQTSGFYEQYV.

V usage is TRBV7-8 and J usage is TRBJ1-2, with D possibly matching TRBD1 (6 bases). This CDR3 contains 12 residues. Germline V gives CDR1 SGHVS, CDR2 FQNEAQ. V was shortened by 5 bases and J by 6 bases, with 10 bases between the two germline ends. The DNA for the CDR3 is TGTGCCAGCAGCCCCGGGGGGCATGGCTACACCTTC. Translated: CASSPGGHGYTF. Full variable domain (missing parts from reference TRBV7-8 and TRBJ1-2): GAGVSQSPRYKVAKRGQDVALRCDPISGHVSLFWYQQALGQGPEFLTYFQNEAQLDKSGLPSDRFFAERPEGSVSTLKIQRTQQEDSAVYLCASSPGGHGYTFGSGTRLTVV.

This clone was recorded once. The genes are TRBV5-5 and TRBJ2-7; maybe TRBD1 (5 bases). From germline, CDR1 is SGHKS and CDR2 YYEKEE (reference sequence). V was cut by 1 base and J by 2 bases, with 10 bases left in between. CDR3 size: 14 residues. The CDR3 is CASSLSDSPYEQYF. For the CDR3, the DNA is TGTGCCAGCAGCTTGAGCGACAGCCCCTACGAGCAGTACTTC.